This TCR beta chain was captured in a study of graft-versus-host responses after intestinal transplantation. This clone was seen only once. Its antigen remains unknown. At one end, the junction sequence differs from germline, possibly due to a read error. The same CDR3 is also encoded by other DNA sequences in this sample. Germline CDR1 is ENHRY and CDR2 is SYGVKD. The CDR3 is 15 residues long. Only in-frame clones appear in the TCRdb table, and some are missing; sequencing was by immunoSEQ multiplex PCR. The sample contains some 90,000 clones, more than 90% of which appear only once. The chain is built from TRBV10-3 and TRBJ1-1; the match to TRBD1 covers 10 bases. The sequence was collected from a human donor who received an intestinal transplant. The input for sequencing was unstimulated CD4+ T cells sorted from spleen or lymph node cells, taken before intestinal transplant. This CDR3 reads CAIRGQGRLNTEAFF. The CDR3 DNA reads TGTGCCATCAGGGGACAGGGGAGATTGAATACTGAAGCTTTCTTT.